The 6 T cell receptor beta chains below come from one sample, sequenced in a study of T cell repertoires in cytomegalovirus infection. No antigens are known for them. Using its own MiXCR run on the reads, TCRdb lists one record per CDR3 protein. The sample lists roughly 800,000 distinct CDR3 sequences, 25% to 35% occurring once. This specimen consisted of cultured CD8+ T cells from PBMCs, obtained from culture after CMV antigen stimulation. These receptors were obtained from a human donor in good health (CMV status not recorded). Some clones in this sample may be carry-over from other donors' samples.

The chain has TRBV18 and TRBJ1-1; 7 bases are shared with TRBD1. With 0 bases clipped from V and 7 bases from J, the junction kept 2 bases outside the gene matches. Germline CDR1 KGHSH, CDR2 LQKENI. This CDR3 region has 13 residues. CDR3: CASSPPGTVEAFF. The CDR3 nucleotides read TGTGCCAGCTCACCACCCGGGACAGTTGAAGCTTTCTTT.

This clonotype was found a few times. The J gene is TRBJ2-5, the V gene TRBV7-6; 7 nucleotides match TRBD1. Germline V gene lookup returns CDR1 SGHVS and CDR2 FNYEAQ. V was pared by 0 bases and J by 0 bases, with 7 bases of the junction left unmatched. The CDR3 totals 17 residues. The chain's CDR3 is CASSLARDSPYQETQYF. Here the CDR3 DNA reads TGTGCCAGCAGCTTAGCCAGGGACAGTCCTTACCAAGAGACCCAGTACTTC.

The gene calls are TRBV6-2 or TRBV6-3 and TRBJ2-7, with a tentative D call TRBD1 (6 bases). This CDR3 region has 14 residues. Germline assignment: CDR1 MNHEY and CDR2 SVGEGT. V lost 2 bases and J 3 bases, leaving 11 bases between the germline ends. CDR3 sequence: CASSYRDTYYEQYV. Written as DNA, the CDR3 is TGTGCCAGCAGTTACCGGGACACTTACTACGAGCAGTACGTC.

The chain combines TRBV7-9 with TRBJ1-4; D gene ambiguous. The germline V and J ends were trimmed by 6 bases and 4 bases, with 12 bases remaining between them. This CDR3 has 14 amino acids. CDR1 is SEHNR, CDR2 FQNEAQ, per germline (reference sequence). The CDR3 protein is CASSRGGINEKLFF. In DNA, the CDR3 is TGTGCCAGCAGTCGGGGAGGGATTAATGAAAAACTGTTTTTT.

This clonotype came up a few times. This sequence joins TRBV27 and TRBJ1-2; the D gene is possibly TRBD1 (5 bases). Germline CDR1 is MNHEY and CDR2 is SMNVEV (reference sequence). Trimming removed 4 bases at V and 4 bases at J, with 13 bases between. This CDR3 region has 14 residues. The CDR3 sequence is CASSSHQGGYGYTF. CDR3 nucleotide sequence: TGTGCCAGCAGTTCACATCAGGGTGGCTATGGCTACACCTTC.

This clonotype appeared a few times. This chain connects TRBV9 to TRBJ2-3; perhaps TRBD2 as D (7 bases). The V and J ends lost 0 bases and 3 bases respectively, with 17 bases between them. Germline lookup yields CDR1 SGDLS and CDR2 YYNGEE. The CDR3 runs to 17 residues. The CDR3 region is CASSVERGGRETDTQYF. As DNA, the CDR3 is TGTGCCAGCAGCGTAGAGAGGGGGGGCCGCGAAACAGATACGCAGTATTTT.